The clone carrying this T cell receptor beta chain occurred a few times. Germline V lookup: CDR1 SGHVS, CDR2 FQNEAQ. The CDR3 runs 12 residues. Trimming left V 1 base short and J 5 bases short, with 6 bases between. This specimen comes from a study of blood T cell repertoires in COVID-19. Across the study: T cells, B-cell-depleted T cells, or PBMCs supplied cDNA or gDNA.

Sequenced by immunoSEQ multiplex PCR; TCRdb stores in-frame clones only, minus some. The sample holds around 260,000 clones, about four fifths seen once. The specimen sequenced was peripheral blood. The sequence came from a woman between 45 and 60 years old who had recovered from COVID-19. This sequence joins TRBV7-8 and TRBJ2-7, with D uncertain. The CDR3: CASSLDEDEQYF. In DNA, the CDR3 is TGTGCCAGCAGCTTAGATGAGGACGAGCAGTACTTC.